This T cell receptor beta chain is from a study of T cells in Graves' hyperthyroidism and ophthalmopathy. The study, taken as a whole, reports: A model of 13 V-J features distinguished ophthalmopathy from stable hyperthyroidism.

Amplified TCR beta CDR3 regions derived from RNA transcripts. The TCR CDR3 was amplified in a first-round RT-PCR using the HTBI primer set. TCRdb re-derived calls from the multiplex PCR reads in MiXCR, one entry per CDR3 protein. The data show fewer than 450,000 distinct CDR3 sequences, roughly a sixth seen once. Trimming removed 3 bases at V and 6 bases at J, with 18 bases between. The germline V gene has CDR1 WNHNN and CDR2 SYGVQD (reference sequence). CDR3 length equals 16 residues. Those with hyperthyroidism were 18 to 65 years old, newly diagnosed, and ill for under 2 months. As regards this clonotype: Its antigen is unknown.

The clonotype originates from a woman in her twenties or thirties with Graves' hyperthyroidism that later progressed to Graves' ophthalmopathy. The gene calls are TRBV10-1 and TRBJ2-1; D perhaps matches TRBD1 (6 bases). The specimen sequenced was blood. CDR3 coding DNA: TGCGCCAGCAGTGATTATCAGTCACAGGGCTCCAATGAGCAGTTCTTC. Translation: CASSDYQSQGSNEQFF.